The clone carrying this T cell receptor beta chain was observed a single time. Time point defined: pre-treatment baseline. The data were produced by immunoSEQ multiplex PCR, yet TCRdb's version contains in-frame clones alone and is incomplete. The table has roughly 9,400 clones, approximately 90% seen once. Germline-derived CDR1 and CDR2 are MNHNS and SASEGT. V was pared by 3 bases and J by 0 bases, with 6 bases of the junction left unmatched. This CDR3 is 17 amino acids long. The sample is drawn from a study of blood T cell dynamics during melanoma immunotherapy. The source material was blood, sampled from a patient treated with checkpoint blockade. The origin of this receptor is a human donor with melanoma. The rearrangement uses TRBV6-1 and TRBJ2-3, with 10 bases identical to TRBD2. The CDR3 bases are TGTGCCAGCAGTGAGCAACTAGCGGGAACTAGCACAGATACGCAGTATTTT. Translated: CASSEQLAGTSTDTQYF.